A selection of T cell receptor beta chains follows, all from one sample in a study of CD8 T cells in ankylosing spondylitis. Each CDR3 protein is one row after TCRdb ran MiXCR on the 5' RACE reads. Of some 840,000 distinct CDR3 sequences in the sample, 10% to 15% are singletons; the top ten hold 0.51%. The specimen sequenced was blood, either unsorted or a sorted T cell fraction (not recorded which). The receptors originated from a male donor with ankylosing spondylitis. Each CDR3 is given with its conserved first and last residue. D genes are given only for firm matches. A clone size is listed for some rows: how often the clone was seen (once, few, many), or a class if it is expanded.

clone size	D gene	V gene	J gene	CDR3 protein	CDR3 DNA
few	.	TRBV7-8	TRBJ2-3	CASSWGTSSRDTQYF	TGTGCCAGCAGCTGGGGGACTTCATCACGGGATACGCAGTATTTT
few	TRBD2	TRBV4-3	TRBJ2-7	CASSHRTSGSFYEQYF	TGCGCCAGCAGCCATCGAACTAGCGGGAGTTTCTACGAGCAGTACTTC
.	.	TRBV10-1	TRBJ2-3	CASSGGNRATQYF	TGCGCCAGCAGTGGAGGGAATCGAGCTACGCAGTATTTT
many	.	TRBV20-1	TRBJ1-5	CSASLLGAVDQPQHF	TGCAGTGCCTCCCTTCTCGGGGCGGTCGATCAGCCCCAGCATTTT
many	.	TRBV5-1	TRBJ2-7	CASSLVASEQYF	TGCGCCAGCAGCTTGGTTGCGTCCGAGCAGTACTTC
few	.	TRBV18	TRBJ2-6	CASSLRSIGGEAGANVLTF	TGTGCCAGCTCACTTCGGAGTATAGGGGGAGAGGCTGGGGCCAACGTCCTGACTTTC
few	TRBD2	TRBV30	TRBJ2-7	CAWNRDRTSGLSYEQYF	TGTGCCTGGAATCGAGATCGGACTAGCGGCCTCTCCTACGAGCAGTACTTC
few	.	TRBV29-1	TRBJ2-2	CSAPAENTGELFF	TGCAGCGCGCCGGCAGAAAACACCGGGGAGCTGTTTTTT
many	TRBD2	TRBV20-1	TRBJ2-7	CSARRALAGAYEQYF	TGCAGTGCTAGAAGGGCGCTAGCGGGGGCCTACGAGCAGTACTTC
few	TRBD2	TRBV20-1	TRBJ2-3	CSARWASGSPDTQYF	TGCAGTGCTAGATGGGCTAGCGGGAGTCCGGATACGCAGTATTTT
.	.	TRBV6-1	TRBJ1-5	CASMRGTTYSNQPQHF	TGTGCCAGCATGAGAGGGACAACTTATAGCAATCAGCCCCAGCATTTT
.	TRBD2	TRBV7-2	TRBJ2-1	CASSFPGLAGLNEQFF	TGTGCCAGCAGCTTTCCGGGACTAGCGGGATTAAATGAGCAGTTCTTC
.	TRBD2	TRBV20-1	TRBJ2-5	CSAGTRETQYF	TGCAGTGCCGGGACTAGAGAGACCCAGTACTTC
.	.	TRBV6-1	TRBJ2-7	CASNKRDGAYEQYF	TGTGCCAGCAACAAGAGGGACGGTGCCTACGAGCAGTACTTC
.	TRBD1	TRBV5-1	TRBJ2-7	CASGSGQAPSYEQYF	TGCGCCAGCGGATCCGGACAGGCGCCCTCCTACGAGCAGTACTTC
many	.	TRBV20-1	TRBJ2-3	CSASWTGTDTQYF	TGCAGTGCTAGCTGGACAGGCACAGATACGCAGTATTTT
.	.	TRBV7-2	TRBJ1-6	CASSERQDSPLHF	TGTGCCAGCAGCGAAAGACAGGATTCACCCCTCCACTTT
.	TRBD2	TRBV5-1	TRBJ2-1	CASSRLADTNEQFF	TGCGCCAGCAGCAGGCTAGCGGATACAAATGAGCAGTTCTTC
.	.	TRBV20-1	TRBJ2-5	CSARQIPGHNRLKETQYF	TGCAGTGCTAGACAGATTCCCGGGCATAACCGCCTAAAAGAGACCCAGTACTTC
few	.	TRBV12-3/TRBV12-4	TRBJ2-3	CASSLGMAPDTQYF	TGTGCCAGCAGTTTAGGAATGGCCCCAGATACGCAGTATTTT
.	TRBD1	TRBV5-6	TRBJ1-2	CASSLFGTENYGYTF	TGTGCCAGCAGCCTGTTTGGGACAGAGAACTATGGCTACACCTTC
few	TRBD2	TRBV6-5	TRBJ2-7	CASSYSHLAGGGYEQYF	TGTGCCAGCAGTTACTCTCACCTAGCGGGGGGGGGCTACGAGCAGTACTTC
few	.	TRBV9	TRBJ1-1	CASSVESLNTEAFF	TGTGCCAGCAGCGTAGAATCCTTGAACACTGAAGCTTTCTTT
.	.	TRBV9	TRBJ1-5	CASSVDQGNQPQHF	TGTGCCAGCAGCGTAGATCAGGGCAATCAGCCCCAGCATTTT
.	TRBD2	TRBV20-1	TRBJ2-4	CSARESLAGIKNIQYF	TGCAGTGCTAGAGAATCCCTAGCGGGTATTAAAAACATTCAGTACTTC
few	TRBD2	TRBV4-2	TRBJ2-3	CASSQESSAGGPGRDTQYF	TGTGCCAGCAGCCAAGAAAGCTCAGCGGGGGGGCCTGGGAGAGATACGCAGTATTTT
many	.	TRBV20-1	TRBJ1-5	CSAFRQGNQPQHF	TGCAGTGCTTTCCGACAGGGCAATCAGCCCCAGCATTTT
few	.	TRBV20-1	TRBJ2-7	CSARRDPFRGSYEQYF	TGCAGTGCACGCCGGGATCCCTTCCGAGGGTCCTACGAGCAGTACTTC
few	.	TRBV4-2	TRBJ1-1	CASTFSDRGAEAFF	TGTGCCAGCACTTTTTCGGACAGAGGGGCTGAAGCTTTCTTT
.	TRBD2	TRBV20-1	TRBJ2-3	CSAIGLAESSDTQYF	TGCAGTGCTATAGGACTAGCCGAATCCTCAGATACGCAGTATTTT
.	.	TRBV6-2/TRBV6-3	TRBJ1-1	CASKADLNTEAFF	TGTGCCAGCAAGGCAGACCTGAACACTGAAGCTTTCTTT
many	.	TRBV20-1	TRBJ2-7	CSAGRTGRGEQYF	TGCAGTGCTGGAAGAACAGGGCGCGGCGAGCAGTACTTC
many	.	TRBV6-5	TRBJ1-1	CASRGVGTEAFF	TGTGCCAGCAGGGGGGTGGGGACTGAAGCTTTCTTT
few	.	TRBV7-9	TRBJ1-3	CASSSGPTIYF	TGTGCCAGCAGCTCGGGCCCCACCATATATTTT
few	TRBD1	TRBV4-3	TRBJ1-2	CASSQGGQANYGYTF	TGCGCCAGCAGCCAAGGCGGACAGGCCAACTATGGCTACACCTTC
.	.	TRBV5-1	TRBJ1-4	CASSLAEGFRANEKLFF	TGCGCCAGCAGCTTGGCCGAAGGTTTTAGGGCTAATGAAAAACTGTTTTTT
.	TRBD2	TRBV5-1	TRBJ2-7	CASQGRSGEEGNEQYF	TGCGCCAGCCAGGGTCGAAGCGGGGAGGAAGGGAACGAGCAGTACTTC
.	.	TRBV6-2/TRBV6-3	TRBJ1-1	CASSYWAKLTEAFF	TGTGCCAGCAGTTACTGGGCCAAACTCACTGAAGCTTTCTTT
many	TRBD1	TRBV5-1	TRBJ1-5	CASSRTGASNQPQHF	TGCGCCAGCAGCCGGACAGGGGCTAGCAATCAGCCCCAGCATTTT
.	.	TRBV6-1	TRBJ2-4	CASGGSTKNIQYF	TGTGCCAGCGGCGGCTCGACTAAAAACATTCAGTACTTC
.	.	TRBV5-1	TRBJ2-7	CASSSLDTSYEQYF	TGCGCCAGCAGCTCCCTTGACACTTCCTACGAGCAGTACTTC
few	.	TRBV6-4	TRBJ1-6	CASSDFSANSPLHF	TGTGCCAGCAGTGACTTCTCTGCTAATTCACCCCTCCACTTT
few	TRBD1	TRBV6-1	TRBJ2-7	CASRLTGTGVYEQYF	TGTGCCAGCAGGCTTACCGGGACAGGGGTCTACGAGCAGTACTTC
few	.	TRBV4-2	TRBJ1-5	CASSQALNQPQHF	TGTGCCAGCAGCCAAGCCCTTAATCAGCCCCAGCATTTT
.	TRBD1	TRBV27	TRBJ2-7	CASIRIFRYGTERLLGEQYF	TGTGCCAGCATTAGGATCTTTCGGTACGGGACAGAGAGGCTGCTAGGCGAGCAGTACTTC
.	.	TRBV7-2	TRBJ1-4	CASSLGSVGEKLFF	TGTGCCAGCAGCTTAGGATCAGTCGGTGAAAAACTGTTTTTT
.	TRBD1	TRBV20-1	TRBJ2-5	CSARDLWDSKRTQYF	TGCAGTGCTAGAGATCTCTGGGACAGTAAGAGAACCCAGTACTTC
.	.	TRBV7-2	TRBJ2-1	CASSSGLISYNEQFF	TGTGCCAGCAGCTCGGGCCTGATTTCCTACAATGAGCAGTTCTTC
.	.	TRBV4-3	TRBJ2-3	CASSQDTGETDTQYF	TGCGCCAGCAGCCAAGATACGGGAGAGACAGATACGCAGTATTTT
few	.	TRBV9	TRBJ2-5	CASSVGGGLETQYF	TGTGCCAGCAGCGTAGGAGGGGGACTGGAGACCCAGTACTTC
many	TRBD2	TRBV20-1	TRBJ2-7	CSAQSGLAGGGTEQYF	TGCAGTGCTCAATCGGGACTAGCGGGAGGGGGCACCGAGCAGTACTTC
.	.	TRBV18	TRBJ1-4	CASSPGGVNEKLFF	TGTGCCAGCTCACCGGGCGGCGTTAATGAAAAACTGTTTTTT
.	.	TRBV20-1	TRBJ1-5	CSARDPRGGRVNQPQHF	TGCAGTGCTAGAGATCCCCGAGGTGGCAGGGTTAATCAGCCCCAGCATTTT
.	.	TRBV14	TRBJ2-3	CASSQLSRGDTQYF	TGTGCCAGCAGCCAACTATCCCGGGGAGATACGCAGTATTTT
.	.	TRBV6-5	TRBJ2-7	CASSYRGETYEQYF	TGTGCCAGCAGTTACCGGGGCGAAACCTACGAGCAGTACTTC
many	.	TRBV20-1	TRBJ2-5	CSAPGLGETQYF	TGCAGTGCTCCGGGTCTTGGAGAGACCCAGTACTTC